This is a list of T cell receptor beta chains from one sample in a study of siplizumab effects on memory and regulatory T cells. Libraries were prepared by immunoSEQ multiplex PCR; TCRdb keeps only in-frame clonotypes and omits some of them. Of 100,000 or so clones listed, about 92% were seen once; the top ten hold about 0.32%. The sequenced sample was CD4+ T cells sorted from blood. These receptors all come from a human donor in good health. CDR3s leave out the opening cysteine and the closing phenylalanine or tryptophan. A row's size may be missing; if present it is once, few, many or a size class.

clone_size v_call cdr3_aa
. TRBV10-3 ATTHRTNTGELF
. TRBV7-9 ASSLAEVLNEKLF
. TRBV4-3 ASSQDWTGELF
few TRBV30 AWRGAGNTIY
. TRBV11-2 ASSLGTSGSINIQY
. TRBV10-3 AISEPSGRPTPSTDTQY
. TRBV7-6 ASSLGQGPINYGYT
once TRBV7-9 ASSLARQGGTGELF
. TRBV27 ASSLIGGYYGYT
. TRBV2 ASRKEAGVIENIQY
. TRBV19 ASSMRQNYGYT
once TRBV9 ASSGQTSGSENEQF
. TRBV6-6 ASSSRQLNSPLH
. TRBV2 ASREGPYGYT
. TRBV6-5 ASSYRSVSGANVLT
. TRBV19 ASRHRDGETQY
. TRBV6-5 ASSYWGSGNEKLF
. TRBV19 ASMNGVFNEKLF
. TRBV21-1 ASSRRTGPGDTEAF
. TRBV5-1 ASRGVEGTNEKLF
. TRBV6-1 ASSEALRGPAF
once TRBV20-1 SARDGPEAF
. TRBV10-3 AISEPPLAGGPETQY
. TRBV5-4 ASSSGQGNSYEQY
. TRBV6-4 AGEDWEKLF
. TRBV5-4 ASSSRASGPGNTIY
. TRBV9 ASEQGMNTGELF
once TRBV5-8 ASSLAGTEYYGYT
. TRBV11-3 ASSLPGTGNTEAF
. TRBV29-1 SAVTGFGNTIY
. TRBV5-1 ASPNNPTRTRDKKTQY
. TRBV6-5 ASSYRPTLTGELF
. TRBV6-5 ASTGNLYTEAF
. TRBV19 ASSTSSGKSGRKV
. TRBV11-2 ASSLARTSSYGYT
few TRBV30 AWSPSSAYNEQF